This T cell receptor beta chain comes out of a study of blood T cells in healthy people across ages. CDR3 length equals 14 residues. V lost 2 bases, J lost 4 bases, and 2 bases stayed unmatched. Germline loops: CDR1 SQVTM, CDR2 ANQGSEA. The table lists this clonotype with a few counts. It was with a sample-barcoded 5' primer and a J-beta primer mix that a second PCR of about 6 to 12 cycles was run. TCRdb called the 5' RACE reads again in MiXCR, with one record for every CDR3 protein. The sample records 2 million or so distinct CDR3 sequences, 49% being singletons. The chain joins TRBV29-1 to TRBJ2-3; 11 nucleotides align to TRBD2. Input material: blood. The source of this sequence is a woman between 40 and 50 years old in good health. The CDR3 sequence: CSVELAGGSDTQYF. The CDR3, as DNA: TGCAGCGTTGAACTAGCGGGGGGTTCAGATACGCAGTATTTT.